This T cell receptor (beta chain) comes out of a study of human T cells and chemical hapten exposure. Blood, whole and unfractionated, served as the source for total RNA extraction. Each CDR3 protein gets one entry after TCRdb re-called the 5' RACE reads with MiXCR. The repertoire holds 110,000 or so distinct CDR3 sequences, with around 20% as singletons. The origin of this receptor is a human donor in good health.

Written as DNA, the CDR3 is TGTGCCAGCTCACCGGAGACAGGGATCAATCAGCCCCAGCATTTT. This encodes CASSPETGINQPQHF. The J gene is TRBJ1-5, the V gene TRBV18; 7 nucleotides agree with TRBD1. The CDR3 loop spans 15 amino acids. Germline CDR1 and CDR2: KGHSH and LQKENI. The trim removed 3 bases at V and 3 bases at J, leaving 5 bases unmatched. Full variable domain (outside the CDR3, taken from reference TRBV18 and TRBJ1-5): NAGVMQNPRHLVRRRGQEARLRCSPMKGHSHVYWYRQLPEEGLKFMVYLQKENIIDESGMPKERFSAEFPKEGPSILRIQQVVRGDSAAYFCASSPETGINQPQHFGDGTRLSIL.